This entry is about one T cell receptor (beta chain). Its target is unknown. PCR was performed a second time for about 6 to 11 cycles using a sample-barcoded 5' primer and a J-beta primer mix. Tagging of each cDNA molecule was performed by a template-switch adaptor with 12 random nucleotides. TCRdb passed the 5' RACE reads through MiXCR, listing each CDR3 protein once. The sample holds around 500,000 distinct CDR3 sequences, roughly a quarter seen once. The data stem from a study of blood T cells in healthy people across ages. Study results and caveats: Diversity of TCR beta correlated strongly with naive T cell percentage.

V gave up 0 bases and J gave up 6 bases; unmatched junction bases: 14. The CDR3 spans 18 residues. CDR1 DFQATT and CDR2 SNEGSKA come from the germline V gene (reference sequence). This same sample was also part of a study on T cells of mothers and their children. This second study notes: The study recruited a few healthy Caucasian mothers and their six children as donors.

This clonotype was sampled from a boy aged 2-15 years in good health. The sample taken for sequencing was blood. The chain is built from TRBV20-1 and TRBJ2-1, with 10 bases identical to TRBD2. The DNA of the CDR3 is TGCAGTGCTAGAGATCGAGGGCTAGCGGGAGTCTTTGGCAATGAGCAGTTCTTC. Translated, it gives CSARDRGLAGVFGNEQFF.